This record looks at one TCR beta chain sequence and its context. Its specificity is unknown. The read ends 3 residues shy of where the CDR3 ends; the end is completed using the germline J gene. Related graft donors supplied nonmyeloablative bone marrow transplants, and mixed chimerism was transient. The CDR3 consists of 15 residues. Trimming removed 6 bases from V and 4 bases from J, with 21 bases in between. Germline V CDR1 and CDR2: DFQATT, SNEGSKA (reference sequence). The method was immunoSEQ multiplex PCR; TCRdb's version includes in-frame clones alone and lacks a portion of them. The data include 12,000 to 15,000 clones; the top ten clones carry about 4%. These data come from a study of Tregs in tolerant kidney transplant recipients. Findings of the study overall: Some patients' samples used different primers over time, so nucleotide sequences weren't comparable.

The sequenced sample was CD4+ T cells from blood (PBMCs), obtained 12 months after the transplant. The sequence was collected from a human patient who received a combined kidney and bone marrow transplant. Some T cells may be provided by the graft donor. The chain is built from TRBV20-1 and TRBJ2-5; D gene ambiguous. CDR3 DNA, as far as it was read: TGCAGTGCCCTGCGTTATGGTGGTCGTAGAGAGACC. Amino acid sequence: CSALRYGGRRET. In full, the CDR3 is CSALRYGGRRETQYF.